These 30 T cell receptor beta chains were all obtained from the same sample, sequenced in a study of human T cells and chemical hapten exposure. Using its own MiXCR run on the RACE reads, TCRdb lists one record per CDR3 protein. Of 300,000 to 450,000 distinct CDR3 sequences listed, roughly 5% are singletons. As to time point: pre-sensitization, week 0. The treatment is: therapeutic diphenylcyclopropenone sensitization with weekly scalp DPC. Specimen: whole blood, collected in connection with sensitization to the hapten diphenylcyclopropenone (DPC). The receptors shown here come from a woman aged 50 to 60 with alopecia areata. Some clones in this sample may be carry-over from other donors' samples.

This clonotype occurred many times. The chain has TRBV30 and TRBJ2-5; D is unclear. Germline CDR1 is GTSNPN and CDR2 is SVGIG (reference sequence). The ends were cut back, 3 bases at V and 2 bases at J, with 10 bases in the middle. This CDR3 is 13 amino acids long. The CDR3 region is CAWSLTGQETQYF. The CDR3 coding sequence is TGTGCCTGGAGCCTTACCGGGCAAGAGACCCAGTACTTC.

This clonotype was seen a handful of times. The rearrangement joins TRBV6-5 to TRBJ2-4; 10 bases are a match to TRBD2. The CDR3 consists of 15 residues. The germline V gene has CDR1 MNHEY and CDR2 SVGAGI. Trimming at V came to 4 bases and at J to 6 bases, leaving 6 bases not matched to a gene. The CDR3 sequence: CASSSLAGVPNIQYF. In nucleotides, the CDR3 is TGTGCCAGCAGTTCCCTAGCGGGGGTGCCAAACATTCAGTACTTC.

This clonotype was seen a few times. The V call is TRBV5-6, the J call TRBJ2-7, with 8 bases lining up with TRBD1. The CDR3 is made up of 13 amino acids. Germline V gene sequence: CDR1 SGHDT, CDR2 YYEEEE. The junction had 5 bases not matched to a gene; V was cut back by 3 bases and J by 6 bases. This chain's CDR3 is CASSSTTGGEQYF. The CDR3 DNA follows: TGTGCCAGCAGCTCGACTACAGGGGGCGAGCAGTACTTC.

Remarks on this clonotype: A much larger clone differs by one base, so this may be a read error. CDR3 DNA: TGTGCCAGCAGTTTTGGACAGGTGAAATACACTGAAGCTTTCTTT. Amino acid sequence: CASSFGQVKYTEAFF. The chain joins TRBV5-6 to TRBJ1-1, with 7 bases that match TRBD1. The germline V gene has CDR1 SGHDT and CDR2 YYEEEE. J was trimmed by 3 bases and V by 5 bases; bases with no gene match: 10. CDR3 size: 15 residues. The whole variable domain, remainder taken from reference TRBV5-6 and TRBJ1-1, is DAGVTQSPTHLIKTRGQQVTLRCSPKSGHDTVSWYQQALGQGPQFIFQYYEEEERQRGNFPDRFSGHQFPNYSSELNVNALLLGDSALYLCASSFGQVKYTEAFFGQGTRLTVV.

This clonotype has ten or more counts. This chain connects TRBV29-1 to TRBJ2-3, with 10 bases lining up with TRBD2. The CDR3 loop spans 16 amino acids. CDR1 is SQVTM, CDR2 ANQGSEA, per germline. The V and J ends lost 4 bases and 1 base, in that order; junction bases with no gene match: 8. The CDR3 sequence is CSVGAGGPPGTDTQYF. CDR3 nucleotides: TGCAGCGTTGGAGCGGGAGGGCCCCCGGGCACAGATACGCAGTATTTT.

In this sample, this clonotype turned up many times. The V call is TRBV29-1, the J call TRBJ2-1; TRBD2 might be the D (5 bases). CDR1 is SQVTM and CDR2 is ANQGSEA in the germline V gene. The V and J ends lost 4 bases and 8 bases respectively, with 15 bases between them. The CDR3 is 13 amino acids. The DNA of the CDR3 is TGCAGCGTTGCGAGCGGCAGCAGTGATGAGCAGTTCTTC. Encoded protein: CSVASGSSDEQFF.

V is TRBV19 and J is TRBJ2-7; D may be TRBD1 (5 bases). The CDR3 is made up of 13 amino acids. Per the germline V gene, CDR1 is LNHDA and CDR2 is SQIVND (reference sequence). Between the trimmed V and J ends, which lost 5 bases and 1 base, there was a span of 9 bases. This CDR3 is CASSHPGSYEQYF. CDR3 sequence (DNA): TGTGCCAGTAGTCATCCAGGGTCCTACGAGCAGTACTTC. Based on the CDR3 plus reference TRBV19 and TRBJ2-7, the full variable domain is DGGITQSPKYLFRKEGQNVTLSCEQNLNHDAMYWYRQDPGQGLRLIYYSQIVNDFQKGDIAEGYSVSREKKESFPLTVTSAQKNPTAFYLCASSHPGSYEQYFGPGTRLTVT.

This clonotype has more than one count but fewer than ten. V usage is TRBV29-1 and J usage is TRBJ2-3, with D perhaps matching TRBD1 or TRBD2 (5 bases each). This CDR3 contains 13 residues. Per germline, CDR1 SQVTM and CDR2 ANQGSEA. Trimming left V 4 bases short and J 7 bases short, with 15 bases between. CDR3 bases: TGCAGCGTTGTCACCGGGACCCCCAATACGCAGTATTTT. Translating gives CSVVTGTPNTQYF.

In its sample, this clonotype was seen many times. The chain couples TRBV6-2 or TRBV6-3 to TRBJ2-5; 9 nucleotides match TRBD1. V trimming: 1 base; J trimming: 4 bases; junction bases outside the gene matches: 4. The V gene's germline CDR1 is MNHEY and CDR2 SVGEGT. The CDR3 extends over 15 amino acids. The CDR3 sequence is CASSYYGQGIETQYF. The CDR3 coding sequence is TGTGCCAGCAGTTACTACGGACAGGGGATAGAGACCCAGTACTTC.

This clonotype was picked up a small number of times. The gene calls are TRBV5-1 and TRBJ2-3; D assignment may be TRBD1 or TRBD2 (5 bases each). Trimming removed 4 bases from V and 2 bases from J, with 11 bases in between. Per germline, CDR1 SGHRS and CDR2 YFSETQ. The CDR3 sequence is 14 residues long. CDR3 in DNA: TGCGCCAGCAGCATCGGGGCTTACACAGATACGCAGTATTTT. Its translation: CASSIGAYTDTQYF.

This clonotype was picked up many times. The chain employs TRBV7-2 and TRBJ2-3, with TRBD2 matching over 7 bases. There are 16 residues in the CDR3. The V segment lost 1 base and the J segment 1 base; nucleotides outside the gene matches: 5. Germline V gene sequence: CDR1 SGHTA, CDR2 FQGNSA. CDR3 sequence: CASSLVGGSGTDTQYF. The CDR3 region has the DNA TGTGCCAGCAGCTTAGTAGGCGGGAGCGGCACAGATACGCAGTATTTT.

Ten or more counts support this clonotype. The rearrangement joins TRBV4-3 to TRBJ2-7, with D unclear. V lost 4 bases and J 4 bases, leaving 11 bases between the germline ends. Germline V gene data show CDR1 as LGHNA and CDR2 as YSLEER. The CDR3 is 13 amino acids. The CDR3 sequence: CASSPLDGYEQYF. CDR3 DNA: TGCGCCAGCAGCCCCCTGGACGGGTACGAGCAGTACTTC.

This clonotype was seen many times. J is TRBJ2-7 and V is TRBV20-1, with D tentatively TRBD1 (5 bases). Germline CDR1 DFQATT, CDR2 SNEGSKA (reference sequence). The CDR3 totals 14 residues. V gave up 4 bases and J gave up 2 bases, with 15 bases separating them. The CDR3 region has the DNA TGCAGTGCTAAGGCCCCAGGGCGGCCCTACGAGCAGTACTTC. Residues: CSAKAPGRPYEQYF.

This clonotype was recorded at least ten times. This chain joins TRBV5-4 and TRBJ2-7; no reliable D call. Germline V gene data show CDR1 as SGHNT and CDR2 as YYREEE (reference sequence). The V gene lost 4 bases and the J gene lost 2 bases, with 19 bases spanning the gap. There are 16 residues in the CDR3. CDR3 region: CASSHGDGQDPYEQYF. The CDR3 DNA is TGTGCCAGCAGCCATGGGGATGGGCAAGACCCCTACGAGCAGTACTTC.

This clonotype turned up a few times. V gene TRBV20-1 combines with J gene TRBJ2-7; 8 bases line up with TRBD2. There are 11 residues in the CDR3. V shed 5 bases, J shed 6 bases, and the junction held 3 bases outside the gene matches. CDR1 is DFQATT and CDR2 is SNEGSKA in the germline V gene (reference sequence). This CDR3 is CSAGTRTEQYF. CDR3 DNA: TGCAGTGCTGGGACTAGGACCGAGCAGTACTTC.

This clonotype has just a few counts. The rearrangement joins TRBV28 to TRBJ2-3; D unresolved. Germline CDR1 MDHEN, CDR2 SYDVKM. This CDR3 is 11 amino acids long. V lost 7 bases and J 3 bases, leaving 5 bases between the germline ends. The CDR3 region is CASIGTDTQYF. In DNA form, the CDR3 reads TGTGCCAGCATCGGGACAGATACGCAGTATTTT. Together with reference TRBV28 and TRBJ2-3, the CDR3 gives the full variable domain: DVKVTQSSRYLVKRTGEKVFLECVQDMDHENMFWYRQDPGLGLRLIYFSYDVKMKEKGDIPEGYSVSREKKERFSLILESASTNQTSMYLCASIGTDTQYFGPGTRLTVL.

This clonotype appeared many times. The V gene is TRBV12-3 or TRBV12-4, the J gene TRBJ2-1; the D gene could be TRBD1 or TRBD2 (5 bases each). V was clipped by 5 bases and J by 8 bases, with 19 bases between them. The CDR3 has 15 residues. The CDR3 here is CASSIEGRAYDEQFF. CDR3 bases: TGTGCCAGCAGTATAGAGGGGCGAGCTTATGATGAGCAGTTCTTC.

This clonotype was counted many times. This chain joins TRBV7-6 and TRBJ2-5; TRBD2 agrees at 11 bases. This CDR3 has 14 residues. The trim removed 3 bases at V and 7 bases at J, leaving 4 bases unmatched. Germline CDR1 SGHVS, CDR2 FNYEAQ. CDR3 DNA sequence: TGTGCCAGCAGCTTTAGCGGGAGGGCCGCGACCCAGTACTTC. This codes for CASSFSGRAATQYF.

The rearrangement joins TRBV4-3 to TRBJ2-2; D not resolved. The germline V gene encodes CDR1 LGHNA and CDR2 YSLEER. The V end was cut by 0 bases, the J end by 2 bases, with 4 bases between. This CDR3 contains 14 residues. The CDR3 reads CASSQEYNTGELFF. The CDR3 DNA follows: TGCGCCAGCAGCCAAGAGTATAACACCGGGGAGCTGTTTTTT.

In this sample, this clonotype turned up many times. This chain uses TRBV7-2 with TRBJ1-5, with D possibly matching TRBD1 (5 bases). Between the trimmed V and J ends, which lost 1 base and 5 bases, there was a span of 12 bases. Germline-derived CDR1 and CDR2 are SGHTA and FQGNSA. CDR3 length: 15 amino acids. The CDR3 nucleotides are TGTGCCAGCAGCTTAGAGGGCAGGGTGGATCAGCCCCAGCATTTT. Protein product: CASSLEGRVDQPQHF.

This clonotype occurred a few times. The chain joins TRBV7-9 to TRBJ2-3; the D gene is possibly TRBD2 (5 bases). Looked up from germline, CDR1 is SEHNR and CDR2 is FQNEAQ (reference sequence). The V end lost 5 bases, the J end lost 8 bases, and 14 bases lay between the germline ends. This CDR3 has 13 residues. The CDR3: CASSPFAGVTQYF. CDR3 nucleotide sequence: TGTGCCAGCAGCCCATTTGCGGGTGTTACGCAGTATTTT.

The chain links TRBV11-1 to TRBJ1-5; 8 bases map to TRBD1. CDR1 is SGHAT and CDR2 is FQDESV in the germline V gene (reference sequence). V shed 5 bases and J 0 bases; nucleotides not matched to a gene: 9. The CDR3 spans 17 residues. The CDR3 nucleotides read TGTGCCAGCAGCCCGGGACAGGCGTATAGTAGCAATCAGCCCCAGCATTTT. Amino acids: CASSPGQAYSSNQPQHF. The entire variable domain, with the rest obtained from reference TRBV11-1 and TRBJ1-5, is as follows: EAEVAQSPRYKITEKSQAVAFWCDPISGHATLYWYRQILGQGPELLVQFQDESVVDDSQLPKDRFSAERLKGVDSTLKIQPAELGDSAMYLCASSPGQAYSSNQPQHFGDGTRLSIL.

A few counts support this clonotype. J is TRBJ2-7 and V is TRBV4-3; D may be TRBD1 or TRBD2 (5 bases each). From germline, CDR1 is LGHNA and CDR2 YSLEER. CDR3 length: 15 residues. Trimming took 1 base from V and 2 from J, leaving 12 bases between them. The CDR3 sequence is CASSQAGDGTYEQYF. DNA for the CDR3: TGCGCCAGCAGCCAAGCCGGGGACGGGACCTACGAGCAGTACTTC.

This clonotype showed up many times. This rearrangement joins TRBV29-1 to TRBJ1-2; the D is unclear. The CDR3 has 11 residues. Germline CDR1 reads SQVTM; CDR2 reads ANQGSEA. V lost 3 bases to trimming and J lost 4 bases, with 6 bases between them. The CDR3 sequence: CSVEGSYGYTF. Written as DNA, the CDR3 is TGCAGCGTTGAGGGCAGCTATGGCTACACCTTC.

This clonotype turned up a few times. The chain carries TRBV20-1 and TRBJ2-1; TRBD2 matches at 7 bases. CDR1 is DFQATT and CDR2 is SNEGSKA in the germline V gene (reference sequence). V lost 5 bases to trimming and J lost 0 bases; unmatched junction nucleotides: 4. This CDR3 has 14 amino acids. CDR3 amino acids: CSALAVPSYNEQFF. The CDR3 nucleotides are TGCAGTGCTCTAGCGGTTCCCTCCTACAATGAGCAGTTCTTC.

The chain uses TRBV13 and TRBJ1-1, with TRBD1 as a possible D gene (5 bases). CDR3 length: 13 amino acids. Germline V gene data show CDR1 as PRHDT and CDR2 as FYEKMQ (reference sequence). Trimming shortened V by 5 bases and J by 13 bases, and 20 bases separated the two germline ends. The CDR3 loop is CASSQQGSGKLFF. CDR3 coding DNA: TGTGCCAGCAGCCAGCAGGGTTCGGGGAAGCTTTTCTTT.

In this sample, this clonotype turned up many times. V gene TRBV13 combines with J gene TRBJ2-2, with D perhaps being TRBD1 or TRBD2 (5 bases each). Per germline, CDR1 PRHDT and CDR2 FYEKMQ (reference sequence). There are 15 residues in the CDR3. V was shortened by 4 bases and J by 3 bases, with 12 bases between the two germline ends. The CDR3 is CASSSYRGDTGELFF. The DNA for the CDR3 is TGTGCCAGCAGCTCTTATCGAGGGGACACCGGGGAGCTGTTTTTT.

This clonotype was found a few times. This rearrangement joins TRBV20-1 to TRBJ2-7; D is uncertain. V shed 0 bases and J shed 5 bases, with 17 bases lying between them. CDR3 length equals 15 residues. The germline V gene encodes CDR1 DFQATT and CDR2 SNEGSKA (reference sequence). The CDR3 region is CSARDSRASGNEQYF. As DNA, the CDR3 is TGCAGTGCTAGAGATTCCCGGGCCTCGGGTAACGAGCAGTACTTC.

This clonotype was counted many times. The gene calls are TRBV2 and TRBJ2-3; 13 nucleotides line up with TRBD2. CDR1 is SNHLY and CDR2 is FYNNEI in the germline V gene. J gave up 7 bases and V 6 bases, and 7 bases lay outside the gene matches. The CDR3 totals 15 residues. Written as DNA, the CDR3 is TGTGCCAGCAGAAAGGGGACTAGCGGGGAGAATACGCAGTATTTT. Translation gives CASRKGTSGENTQYF.

At least ten counts were recorded for this clonotype. The chain links TRBV5-1 to TRBJ2-3; TRBD2 is a possible D gene (6 bases). Germline V lookup: CDR1 SGHRS, CDR2 YFSETQ. The CDR3 contains 15 residues. V lost 0 bases to trimming and J lost 0 bases, with 8 bases between them. This CDR3 is CASSLAGTSTDTQYF. In nucleotides, the CDR3 is TGCGCCAGCAGCTTGGCCGGGACTAGCACAGATACGCAGTATTTT.